The 3 T cell receptor beta chains reported below all come from one sample, sequenced in a study of shared T cell receptors in the human thymus. Produced via immunoSEQ multiplex PCR; TCRdb's table is partial and in-frame only. The sample shows about 730,000 clones, roughly 88% of them seen only once. The sample was also linked to a second study, of human thymus T cells.

Specimen: thymocytes. The origin of the receptors is a girl under three years old with a congenital heart defect.

The chain joins TRBV5-1 to TRBJ2-7; D gene uncertain. Germline values: CDR1 SGHRS, CDR2 YFSETQ. This CDR3 has 11 amino acids. Between the trimmed V and J ends, which lost 4 bases and 3 bases, there was a span of 5 bases. CDR3 amino acids: CASSGSYEQYF. Here the CDR3 DNA reads TGCGCCAGCAGCGGCAGCTACGAGCAGTACTTC.

This clone came up once. The J gene is TRBJ1-4, the V gene TRBV7-8; tentatively, D is TRBD1 (5 bases). CDR1 and CDR2 (germline): SGHVS, FQNEAQ. Trimming cost V 5 bases and J 2 bases, with 12 bases left between them. This CDR3 spans 15 amino acids. The chain's CDR3 is CASSGAIGTNEKLFF. CDR3 sequence (DNA): TGTGCCAGCAGCGGGGCCATCGGGACTAATGAAAAACTGTTTTTT.

This clone was picked up one time. The rearrangement links TRBV15 to TRBJ1-2; the D gene is possibly TRBD1 (5 bases). The germline V gene has CDR1 LNHNV and CDR2 YYDKDF (reference sequence). The CDR3 length is 15 residues. The germline V and J ends were trimmed by 5 bases and 7 bases, with 20 bases remaining between them. CDR3 nucleotide sequence: TGTGCCACCAGCCCGAGTCGGGGGAAATCAGCTGGCTACACCTTC. Translated: CATSPSRGKSAGYTF.